Given below is one T cell receptor beta chain in context. Gene names refer to mouse genes. The sequenced fragment ends 1 residue before the CDR3 boundary, so the rest is inferred from the germline J gene. The protocol was immunoSEQ multiplex PCR, while the TCRdb copy is restricted to in-frame clones and leaves out a portion. Here the sample spans just under 4,500 clones, around 45% being singletons. The germline V gene has CDR1 KGHPV and CDR2 FQNQEV (reference sequence). The CDR3 contains 15 residues. The ends lost 6 bases at V and 0 bases at J; junction bases unmatched: 2. This sample stems from a study of tissue T cells after allogeneic stem cell transplantation. Time point specified: mouse harvest day 14 after allogeneic transplant. Tail vein injection delivered 10^7 T-cell-depleted bone marrow cells and 10^6 splenic CD5+ T cells.

The sequence was collected from a female BALB/c mouse given C57BL/6 T cells with graft-versus-host disease after an allogeneic hematopoietic cell transplant. The sample taken for sequencing was lymph node tissue. This chain uses TRBV26 with TRBJ2-4; 11 bases are shared with TRBD2. Partial CDR3 DNA: TGTGCCAGCAGCTGGGACTGGGGGAGTCAAAACACCTTGTAC. Amino acid sequence: CASSWDWGSQNTLY. The whole CDR3 sequence reads CASSWDWGSQNTLYF.